This T cell receptor (beta chain) emerged from a study of shared clonotypes between healthy human individuals. Note on this clone: Its antigen is not known.

The study's findings and limits: The low donor count limited represented genetic and exposure-history diversity.

The germline gives CDR1 SGHRS, CDR2 YFSETQ. The CDR3 consists of 16 residues. Trimming cost V 0 bases and J 1 base, with 11 bases left between them. This table comes from immunoSEQ multiplex PCR, and its TCRdb copy is limited to in-frame clones, with some not included. The data show roughly 2 million clones, more than 90% seen once. Sequenced: naive CD4+ T cells sorted from blood. Subset of the sample: CD45RA+ positively selected. This clonotype was sampled from a man younger than 35 in good health. The rearrangement links TRBV5-1 to TRBJ1-5; D unresolved. For the CDR3, the DNA is TGCGCCAGCAGCTTGGGGACTCGGGCGAGCAATCAGCCCCAGCATTTT. Amino acid sequence: CASSLGTRASNQPQHF.